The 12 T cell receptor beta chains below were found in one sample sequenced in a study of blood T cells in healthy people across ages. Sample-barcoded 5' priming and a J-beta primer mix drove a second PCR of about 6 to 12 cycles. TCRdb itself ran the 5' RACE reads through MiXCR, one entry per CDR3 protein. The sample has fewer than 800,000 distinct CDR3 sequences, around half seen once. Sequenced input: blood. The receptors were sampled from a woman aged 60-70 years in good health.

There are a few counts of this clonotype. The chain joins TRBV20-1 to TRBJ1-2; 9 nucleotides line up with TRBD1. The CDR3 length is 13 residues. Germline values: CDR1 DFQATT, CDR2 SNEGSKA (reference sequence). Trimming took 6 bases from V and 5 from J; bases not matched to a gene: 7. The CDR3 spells CSAATGGSYGYTF. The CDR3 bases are TGCAGTGCCGCTACAGGGGGCAGTTATGGCTACACCTTC.

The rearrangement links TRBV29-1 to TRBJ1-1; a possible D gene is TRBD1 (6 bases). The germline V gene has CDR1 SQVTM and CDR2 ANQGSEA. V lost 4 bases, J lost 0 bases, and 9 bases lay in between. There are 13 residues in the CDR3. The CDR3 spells CSVVGQLNTEAFF. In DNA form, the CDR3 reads TGCAGCGTTGTAGGACAGCTGAACACTGAAGCTTTCTTT.

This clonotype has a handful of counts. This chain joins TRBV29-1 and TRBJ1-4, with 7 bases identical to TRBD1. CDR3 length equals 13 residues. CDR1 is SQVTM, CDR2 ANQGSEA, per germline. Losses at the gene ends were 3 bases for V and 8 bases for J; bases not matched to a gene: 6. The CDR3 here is CSVEEGGKEKLFF. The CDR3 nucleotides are TGCAGCGTTGAGGAAGGGGGCAAGGAAAAACTGTTTTTT. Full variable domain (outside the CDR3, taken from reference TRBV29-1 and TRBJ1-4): SAVISQKPSRDICQRGTSLTIQCQVDSQVTMMFWYRQQPGQSLTLIATANQGSEATYESGFVIDKFPISRPNLTFSTLTVSNMSPEDSSIYLCSVEEGGKEKLFFGSGTQLSVL.

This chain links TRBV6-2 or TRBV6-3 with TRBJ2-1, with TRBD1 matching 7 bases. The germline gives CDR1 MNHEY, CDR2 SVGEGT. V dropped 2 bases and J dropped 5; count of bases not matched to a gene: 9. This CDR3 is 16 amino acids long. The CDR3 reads CASSYRAGTVNNEQFF. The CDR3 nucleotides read TGTGCCAGCAGTTACAGAGCCGGGACAGTAAACAATGAGCAGTTCTTC.

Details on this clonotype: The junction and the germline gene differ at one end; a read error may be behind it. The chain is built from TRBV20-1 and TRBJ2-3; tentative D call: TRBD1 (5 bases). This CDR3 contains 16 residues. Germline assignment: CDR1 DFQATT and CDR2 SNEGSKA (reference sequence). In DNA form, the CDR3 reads TGCAGTGCTAGAGATATCGCCAGGGTATCCACAGATACGCGGTATTTT. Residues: CSARDIARVSTDTRYF.

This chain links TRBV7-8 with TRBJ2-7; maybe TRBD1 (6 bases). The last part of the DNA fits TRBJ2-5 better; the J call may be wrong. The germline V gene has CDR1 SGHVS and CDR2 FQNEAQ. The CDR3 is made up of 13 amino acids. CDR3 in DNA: TGTGCCAGCAGCCCGGGACACGTAGGGACCCAGTACTTC. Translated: CASSPGHVGTQYF.

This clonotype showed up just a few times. The CDR3 sequence: CASSQEATRNEQFF. CDR3 bases: TGCGCCAGCAGCCAAGAGGCCACCCGGAATGAGCAGTTCTTC. The chain recombines TRBV4-3 with TRBJ2-1; no definite D call. Germline V CDR1 and CDR2: LGHNA, YSLEER. The CDR3 totals 14 residues. Deletions cut 0 bases from V and 7 bases from J, with 10 bases between.

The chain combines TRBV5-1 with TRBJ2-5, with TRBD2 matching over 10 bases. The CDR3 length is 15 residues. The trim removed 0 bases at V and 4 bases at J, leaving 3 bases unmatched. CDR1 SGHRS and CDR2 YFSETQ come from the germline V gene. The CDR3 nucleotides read TGCGCCAGCAGCTTGGCAGCGGGAGGGTCAGAGACCCAGTACTTC. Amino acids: CASSLAAGGSETQYF.

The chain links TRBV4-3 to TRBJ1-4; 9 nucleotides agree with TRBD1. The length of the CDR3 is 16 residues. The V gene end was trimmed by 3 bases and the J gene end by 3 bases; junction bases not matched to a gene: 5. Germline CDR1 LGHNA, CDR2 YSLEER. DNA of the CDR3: TGCGCCAGCAGCCAGGGGGACAGGGCTGCTAATGAAAAACTGTTTTTT. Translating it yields CASSQGDRAANEKLFF.

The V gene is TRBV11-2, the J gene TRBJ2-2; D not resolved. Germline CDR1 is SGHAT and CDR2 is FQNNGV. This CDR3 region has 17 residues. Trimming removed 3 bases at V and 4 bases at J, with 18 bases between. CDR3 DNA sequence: TGTGCCAGCAGCTTCTTCGGGCGCCTGGTGGGCACCGGGGAGCTGTTTTTT. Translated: CASSFFGRLVGTGELFF.

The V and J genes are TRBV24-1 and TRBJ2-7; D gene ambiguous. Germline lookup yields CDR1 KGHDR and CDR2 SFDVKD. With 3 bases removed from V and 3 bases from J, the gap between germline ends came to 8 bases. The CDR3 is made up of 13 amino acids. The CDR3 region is CATSDPGGYEQYF. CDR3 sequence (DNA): TGTGCCACCAGTGATCCCGGCGGCTACGAGCAGTACTTC.

As DNA, the CDR3 is TGTGCCAGCAGCTTAATGGGGGCGCGTCTAGCGGGAGCTAGAAATGAGCAGTTCTTC. Translating it yields CASSLMGARLAGARNEQFF. The chain couples TRBV7-2 to TRBJ2-1; TRBD2 matches 10 bases. Looked up from germline, CDR1 is SGHTA and CDR2 is FQGNSA. The CDR3 sequence is 19 residues long. V dropped 2 bases and J dropped 7; count of bases not matched to a gene: 17.